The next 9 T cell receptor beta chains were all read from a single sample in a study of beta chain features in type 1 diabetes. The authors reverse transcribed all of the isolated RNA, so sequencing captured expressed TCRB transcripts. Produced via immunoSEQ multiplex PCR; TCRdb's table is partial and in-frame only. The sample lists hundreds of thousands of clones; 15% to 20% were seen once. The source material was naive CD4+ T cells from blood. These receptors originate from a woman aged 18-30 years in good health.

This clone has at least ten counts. Written as DNA, the CDR3 is TGTGCCATCAGTGAACGGGGATTGCTGTTTTTT. It translates to CAISERGLLFF. The chain has TRBV10-3 and TRBJ2-2, with a weak D call TRBD2 (5 bases). There are 11 residues in the CDR3. Trimming took off 3 bases at V and 13 bases at J, with 9 bases between the two ends. The germline gives CDR1 ENHRY, CDR2 SYGVKD.

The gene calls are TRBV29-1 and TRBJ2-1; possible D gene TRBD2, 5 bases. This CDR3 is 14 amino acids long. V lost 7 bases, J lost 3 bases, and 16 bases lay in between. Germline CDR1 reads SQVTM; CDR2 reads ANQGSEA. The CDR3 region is CSAPEGGDYNEQFF. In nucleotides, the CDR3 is TGCAGCGCCCCAGAGGGTGGGGACTACAATGAGCAGTTCTTC.

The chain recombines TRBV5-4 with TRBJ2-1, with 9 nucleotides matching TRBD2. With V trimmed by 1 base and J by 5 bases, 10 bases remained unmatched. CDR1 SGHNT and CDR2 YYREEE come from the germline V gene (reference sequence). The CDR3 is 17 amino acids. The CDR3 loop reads CASSLLVGLAQHNEQFF. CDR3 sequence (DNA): TGTGCCAGCAGCTTGCTCGTCGGACTAGCGCAACACAATGAGCAGTTCTTC.

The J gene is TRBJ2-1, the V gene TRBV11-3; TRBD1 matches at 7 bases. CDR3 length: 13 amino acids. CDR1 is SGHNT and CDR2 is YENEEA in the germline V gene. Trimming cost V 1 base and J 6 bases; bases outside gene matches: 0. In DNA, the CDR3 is TGTGCCAGCAGCTTAGCAGGGGGCAATGAGCAGTTCTTC. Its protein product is CASSLAGGNEQFF.

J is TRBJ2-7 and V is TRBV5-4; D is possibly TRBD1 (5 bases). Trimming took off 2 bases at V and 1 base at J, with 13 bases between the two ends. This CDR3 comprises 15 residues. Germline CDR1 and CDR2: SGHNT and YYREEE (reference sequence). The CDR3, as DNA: TGTGCCAGCAGCTTTCAGGGAAGGGGTTCCTACGAGCAGTACTTC. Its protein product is CASSFQGRGSYEQYF.

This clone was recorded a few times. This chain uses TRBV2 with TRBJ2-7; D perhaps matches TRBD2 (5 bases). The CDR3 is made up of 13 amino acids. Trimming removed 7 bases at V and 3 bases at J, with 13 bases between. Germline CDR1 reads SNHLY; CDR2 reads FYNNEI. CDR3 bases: TGTGCCAGCAAGAGGGAGTTCAACTACGAGCAGTACTTC. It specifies CASKREFNYEQYF.

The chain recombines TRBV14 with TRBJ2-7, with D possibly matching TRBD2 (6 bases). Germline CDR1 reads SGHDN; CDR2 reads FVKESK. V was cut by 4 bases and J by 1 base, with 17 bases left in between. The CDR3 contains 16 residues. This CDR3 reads CASSLRGTVNSYEQYF. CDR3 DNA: TGTGCCAGCAGCCTACGCGGGACTGTTAATTCCTACGAGCAGTACTTC. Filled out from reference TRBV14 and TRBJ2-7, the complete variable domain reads EAGVTQFPSHSVIEKGQTVTLRCDPISGHDNLYWYRRVMGKEIKFLLHFVKESKQDESGMPNNRFLAERTGGTYSTLKVQPAELEDSGVYFCASSLRGTVNSYEQYFGPGTRLTVT.

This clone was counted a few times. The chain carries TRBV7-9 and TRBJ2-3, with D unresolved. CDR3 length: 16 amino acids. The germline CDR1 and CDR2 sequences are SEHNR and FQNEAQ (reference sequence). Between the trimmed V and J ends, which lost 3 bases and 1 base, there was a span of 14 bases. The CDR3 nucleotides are TGTGCCAGCAGCTTCCTCCTGACGTCTCGCACAGATACGCAGTATTTT. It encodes CASSFLLTSRTDTQYF.

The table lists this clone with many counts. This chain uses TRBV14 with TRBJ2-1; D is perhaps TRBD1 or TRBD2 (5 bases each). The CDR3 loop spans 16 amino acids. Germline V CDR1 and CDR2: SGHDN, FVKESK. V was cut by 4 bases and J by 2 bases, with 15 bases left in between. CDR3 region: CASSLGTTRAYNEQFF. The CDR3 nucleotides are TGTGCCAGCAGCCTAGGGACCACCCGAGCCTACAATGAGCAGTTCTTC.